This T cell receptor beta chain stems from a study of cytomegalovirus exposure and HLA in healthy donors. General study points: Analysis was carried out at a later point, and it linked a missense DCLRE1C variant to TCR beta V- and J-gene trimming.

The CDR3 contains 15 residues. V lost 6 bases, J lost 0 bases, and 6 bases stayed unmatched. From germline, CDR1 is MNHEY and CDR2 SMNVEV (reference sequence). Worth noting for this clone: Its target is not known.

PCR primers comprised 60 Vbeta and 13 Jbeta primers. Data came from immunoSEQ multiplex PCR; TCRdb stores just in-frame clones and leaves some out. This sample carries under 200,000 clones, with approximately 6.5% going to the ten biggest clones. Sequenced: PBMCs. The sequence was collected from a man between 25 and 39 years old in good health and CMV-seronegative. The chain couples TRBV27 to TRBJ2-7, with 9 bases matching TRBD2. CDR3 sequence: CASSQYSGSSYEQYF. The CDR3 DNA is TGTGCCAGCAGCCAGTATAGCGGGAGCTCCTACGAGCAGTACTTC.